These 24 T cell receptor beta chains came from one sample sequenced in a study of T-cell reconstitution after alpha-beta-depleted transplantation in children. Preparation of the TCRbeta library used unique molecular identifiers. TCRdb itself ran the PCR reads through MiXCR, one entry per CDR3 protein. The repertoire consists of more than 100,000 distinct CDR3 sequences, with under 25% occurring once and the leading ten covering about 10%. Sequenced material: PBMCs, mostly from graft donor cells, taken 180 days after TCRalphabeta/CD19-depleted stem cell transplant. These receptors all come from a male patient under 10 years old who had a stem cell transplant for chronic granulomatous disease, so the T cells may come from the graft donor.

The chain carries TRBV10-3 and TRBJ2-7; D is unresolved. V was shortened by 0 bases and J by 2 bases, with 11 bases between the two germline ends. The CDR3 spans 15 residues. Germline V CDR1 and CDR2: ENHRY, SYGVKD. The CDR3: CAISESLRSAYEQYF. For the CDR3, the DNA is TGTGCCATCAGTGAGTCGCTCCGGTCCGCCTACGAGCAGTACTTC.

This clonotype appeared many times. This rearrangement joins TRBV12-3 or TRBV12-4 to TRBJ2-3, with TRBD2 matching over 7 bases. V lost 6 bases, J lost 0 bases, and 6 bases stayed unmatched. The CDR3 runs to 15 residues. The CDR3 is CASSPLAGSTDTQYF. The DNA for the CDR3 is TGTGCCAGCAGCCCCTTAGCGGGTAGCACAGATACGCAGTATTTT.

The V gene is TRBV6-5, the J gene TRBJ2-1, with 8 nucleotides matching TRBD2. This CDR3 is 15 amino acids long. The trim removed 2 bases at V and 5 bases at J, leaving 5 bases unmatched. The germline gives CDR1 MNHEY, CDR2 SVGAGI. The CDR3 nucleotides are TGTGCCAGCAGTTACGCACCTAGCGGGCACAATGAGCAGTTCTTC. It is translated as CASSYAPSGHNEQFF.

This clonotype was found a few times. V is TRBV12-3 or TRBV12-4 and J is TRBJ1-6; 7 bases map to TRBD1. Trimming removed 3 bases from V and 7 bases from J; junction bases left unmatched: 6. The CDR3 is 15 residues long. The CDR3 protein is CASSFLTGTNSPLHF. CDR3 nucleotide sequence: TGTGCCAGCAGTTTCTTGACAGGGACAAATTCACCCCTCCACTTT.

The chain uses TRBV28 and TRBJ2-6; a possible D gene is TRBD1 (5 bases). This CDR3 has 16 residues. V lost 10 bases to trimming and J lost 0 bases, with 16 bases between them. The V gene's germline CDR1 is MDHEN and CDR2 SYDVKM. CDR3 region: CATSIDSTSGANVLTF. The CDR3 DNA reads as TGTGCCACCTCTATAGACAGTACCTCTGGGGCCAACGTCCTGACTTTC.

This clonotype appeared a few times. CDR3 residues: CSVLTTGHSNTGELFF. The CDR3 DNA is TGCAGCGTCCTCACGACAGGGCACTCCAACACCGGGGAGCTGTTTTTT. This chain links TRBV29-1 with TRBJ2-2; 7 bases agree with TRBD1. Per the germline V gene, CDR1 is SQVTM and CDR2 is ANQGSEA. The V gene end was trimmed by 6 bases and the J gene end by 2 bases; junction bases not matched to a gene: 12. The CDR3 sequence is 16 residues long.

The gene calls are TRBV12-3 or TRBV12-4 and TRBJ1-2, with TRBD1 matching over 11 bases. J gave up 7 bases and V 5 bases, and 3 bases lay outside the gene matches. The CDR3 extends over 13 amino acids. The CDR3 DNA is TGTGCCAGCAGTCCGGGACAGGGGGGTGGCTACACCTTC. Translation: CASSPGQGGGYTF.

A word on this clonotype: Germline and junction disagree at one end, which may indicate a read error. The CDR3 loop reads CATSYSPFPGQLSNTGELFF. CDR3 in DNA: TGTGCCACCAGTTACTCCCCTTTCCCGGGACAACTGTCGAACACCGGGGAGCTGTTTTTT. The J gene is TRBJ2-2, the V gene TRBV6-2 or TRBV6-3; maybe TRBD1 (6 bases). Germline V gene data show CDR1 as MNHEY and CDR2 as SVGEGT. The CDR3 sequence is 20 residues long.

V and J are TRBV12-3 or TRBV12-4 and TRBJ1-2; D not resolved. The CDR3 is 13 residues long. Trimming took 2 bases from V and 2 from J, leaving 6 bases between them. The CDR3 region is CASSLTQNYGYTF. For the CDR3, the DNA is TGTGCCAGCAGTTTAACCCAGAACTATGGCTACACCTTC.

This clonotype was observed a handful of times. The rearrangement uses TRBV15 and TRBJ2-5, with D hard to call. V lost 1 base, J lost 1 base, and 7 bases lay in between. CDR1 and CDR2 (germline): LNHNV, YYDKDF (reference sequence). The CDR3 runs 14 residues. The CDR3 DNA sequence: TGTGCCACCAGCAGAGTTTGGCCCCAAGAGACCCAGTACTTC. It yields the protein CATSRVWPQETQYF.

This clonotype was recorded at least ten times. The J gene is TRBJ2-1, the V gene TRBV6-5, with D possibly TRBD2 on 6 matching bases. CDR1 and CDR2 (germline): MNHEY, SVGAGI. V was cut by 0 bases and J by 8 bases, with 11 bases left in between. This CDR3 region has 14 residues. The CDR3 here is CASSYSGGGDEQFF. The CDR3 region has the DNA TGTGCCAGCAGTTACTCGGGGGGTGGCGATGAGCAGTTCTTC.

This clonotype was recorded many times. V is TRBV29-1 and J is TRBJ2-1, with D maybe TRBD2 (6 bases). The CDR3 contains 16 residues. Germline V gene data show CDR1 as SQVTM and CDR2 as ANQGSEA. V shed 4 bases and J shed 10 bases, with 26 bases lying between them. CDR3 residues: CSVAGVWGEAISEQFF. As DNA, the CDR3 is TGCAGCGTTGCGGGCGTGTGGGGGGAGGCAATCAGCGAGCAGTTCTTC.

The CDR3: CASIKVAGTYYNEQFF. As DNA, the CDR3 is TGTGCCAGCATCAAAGTAGCGGGGACTTACTACAATGAGCAGTTCTTC. The V and J genes are TRBV28 and TRBJ2-1; 8 bases fit TRBD2. CDR3 size: 16 residues. With V trimmed by 7 bases and J by 3 bases, 11 bases remained unmatched. Germline V gives CDR1 MDHEN, CDR2 SYDVKM.

This clonotype was picked up many times. The chain joins TRBV9 to TRBJ2-7; D is unresolved. CDR3 size: 14 residues. Germline V gives CDR1 SGDLS, CDR2 YYNGEE. The ends were cut back, 0 bases at V and 4 bases at J, with 11 bases in the middle. In nucleotides, the CDR3 is TGTGCCAGCAGCGTAGATGGCAGGTGGTACGAGCAGTACTTC. This translates into CASSVDGRWYEQYF.

The gene calls are TRBV27 and TRBJ2-7; 10 bases agree with TRBD2. The CDR3 spans 16 residues. Losses at the gene ends were 8 bases for V and 2 bases for J; bases not matched to a gene: 12. Germline V gives CDR1 MNHEY, CDR2 SMNVEV (reference sequence). For the CDR3, the DNA is TGTGCCAGCCAAAACCGGCGGACTAGCGGAACCTACGAGCAGTACTTC. It specifies CASQNRRTSGTYEQYF.

The table lists this clonotype with many counts. The CDR3 DNA sequence: TGCAGTGCGGATAGCGGGATTTACAATGAGCAGTTCTTC. Translated, it gives CSADSGIYNEQFF. The chain has TRBV20-1 and TRBJ2-1, with TRBD2 identical over 8 bases. The CDR3 is 13 amino acids. J was trimmed by 4 bases and V by 6 bases; bases with no gene match: 5. CDR1 and CDR2 from the germline V gene are DFQATT and SNEGSKA (reference sequence).

A few counts support this clonotype. This chain links TRBV7-3 with TRBJ2-5; no definite D call. Germline CDR1 is SGHTA and CDR2 is FQGTGA. Between the trimmed V and J ends, which lost 5 bases and 1 base, there was a span of 8 bases. The CDR3 sequence is 13 residues long. CDR3 amino acids: CASSQRPQETQYF. In DNA form, the CDR3 reads TGTGCCAGCAGCCAAAGGCCCCAAGAGACCCAGTACTTC.

This clonotype has more than one count but fewer than ten. The chain is built from TRBV6-5 and TRBJ1-2, with no clear D. Trimming took 3 bases from V and 4 from J, leaving 15 bases between them. This CDR3 spans 15 amino acids. Germline CDR1 reads MNHEY; CDR2 reads SVGAGI. CDR3: CASSYSAVGIYGYTF. The DNA for the CDR3 is TGTGCCAGCAGTTATTCGGCCGTAGGCATCTATGGCTACACCTTC.

Ten or more counts support this clonotype. The V call is TRBV20-1, the J call TRBJ2-1, with D maybe TRBD2 (6 bases). This CDR3 is built from 16 residues. Trimming shortened V by 2 bases and J by 10 bases, and 24 bases separated the two germline ends. CDR1 is DFQATT, CDR2 SNEGSKA, per germline (reference sequence). The chain's CDR3 is CSARRFSGEGPDEQFF. In DNA, the CDR3 is TGCAGTGCTAGACGGTTCTCGGGAGAAGGCCCCGACGAGCAGTTCTTC.

This clonotype was recorded a few times. CDR3 DNA: TGTGCCAGCAGCTCTATACAGGTTCTCTCTGGGGCCAACGTCCTGACTTTC. This translates into CASSSIQVLSGANVLTF. This chain connects TRBV5-5 to TRBJ2-6; maybe TRBD1 (5 bases). Germline assignment: CDR1 SGHKS and CDR2 YYEKEE (reference sequence). The CDR3 is 17 residues long. V lost 3 bases, J lost 0 bases, and 13 bases lay in between. The complete variable domain, with remaining parts taken from reference TRBV5-5 and TRBJ2-6, reads DAGVTQSPTHLIKTRGQQVTLRCSPISGHKSVSWYQQVLGQGPQFIFQYYEKEERGRGNFPDRFSARQFPNYSSELNVNALLLGDSALYLCASSSIQVLSGANVLTFGAGSRLTVL.

This clonotype was counted many times. This chain connects TRBV14 to TRBJ1-2; D not resolved. This CDR3 contains 13 residues. V was trimmed by 0 bases and J by 5 bases, leaving 7 bases between them. Germline values: CDR1 SGHDN, CDR2 FVKESK. The CDR3 sequence is CASSQDFQYGYTF. The DNA for the CDR3 is TGTGCCAGCAGCCAAGATTTCCAGTATGGCTACACCTTC.

Many counts were recorded for this clonotype. The gene calls are TRBV12-3 or TRBV12-4 and TRBJ1-5; tentatively, D is TRBD1 (6 bases). Trimming stripped 4 bases from V and 4 bases from J, with 20 bases between. The CDR3 runs to 17 residues. The CDR3 coding sequence is TGTGCCAGCAGTTCCTATCTCGGGGGGGCAGGGAATCAGCCCCAGCATTTT. Translated: CASSSYLGGAGNQPQHF.

The V call is TRBV10-3, the J call TRBJ2-2, with 9 bases aligning to TRBD2. V lost 8 bases to trimming and J lost 5 bases; unmatched junction nucleotides: 12. This CDR3 comprises 16 residues. Germline CDR1 is ENHRY and CDR2 is SYGVKD. The CDR3 spells CAIGRASGTSTGELFF. CDR3 in DNA: TGTGCCATCGGTCGGGCTAGCGGGACCAGTACCGGGGAGCTGTTTTTT.

In its sample, this clonotype was seen a few times. This rearrangement joins TRBV20-1 to TRBJ2-3; TRBD2 agrees at 8 bases. CDR3 length: 15 residues. V gave up 6 bases and J gave up 2 bases; unmatched junction bases: 10. The V gene's germline CDR1 is DFQATT and CDR2 SNEGSKA (reference sequence). As DNA, the CDR3 is TGCAGTGCCCTGGGAGGCGGGGGGCACACAGATACGCAGTATTTT. Its translation: CSALGGGGHTDTQYF.